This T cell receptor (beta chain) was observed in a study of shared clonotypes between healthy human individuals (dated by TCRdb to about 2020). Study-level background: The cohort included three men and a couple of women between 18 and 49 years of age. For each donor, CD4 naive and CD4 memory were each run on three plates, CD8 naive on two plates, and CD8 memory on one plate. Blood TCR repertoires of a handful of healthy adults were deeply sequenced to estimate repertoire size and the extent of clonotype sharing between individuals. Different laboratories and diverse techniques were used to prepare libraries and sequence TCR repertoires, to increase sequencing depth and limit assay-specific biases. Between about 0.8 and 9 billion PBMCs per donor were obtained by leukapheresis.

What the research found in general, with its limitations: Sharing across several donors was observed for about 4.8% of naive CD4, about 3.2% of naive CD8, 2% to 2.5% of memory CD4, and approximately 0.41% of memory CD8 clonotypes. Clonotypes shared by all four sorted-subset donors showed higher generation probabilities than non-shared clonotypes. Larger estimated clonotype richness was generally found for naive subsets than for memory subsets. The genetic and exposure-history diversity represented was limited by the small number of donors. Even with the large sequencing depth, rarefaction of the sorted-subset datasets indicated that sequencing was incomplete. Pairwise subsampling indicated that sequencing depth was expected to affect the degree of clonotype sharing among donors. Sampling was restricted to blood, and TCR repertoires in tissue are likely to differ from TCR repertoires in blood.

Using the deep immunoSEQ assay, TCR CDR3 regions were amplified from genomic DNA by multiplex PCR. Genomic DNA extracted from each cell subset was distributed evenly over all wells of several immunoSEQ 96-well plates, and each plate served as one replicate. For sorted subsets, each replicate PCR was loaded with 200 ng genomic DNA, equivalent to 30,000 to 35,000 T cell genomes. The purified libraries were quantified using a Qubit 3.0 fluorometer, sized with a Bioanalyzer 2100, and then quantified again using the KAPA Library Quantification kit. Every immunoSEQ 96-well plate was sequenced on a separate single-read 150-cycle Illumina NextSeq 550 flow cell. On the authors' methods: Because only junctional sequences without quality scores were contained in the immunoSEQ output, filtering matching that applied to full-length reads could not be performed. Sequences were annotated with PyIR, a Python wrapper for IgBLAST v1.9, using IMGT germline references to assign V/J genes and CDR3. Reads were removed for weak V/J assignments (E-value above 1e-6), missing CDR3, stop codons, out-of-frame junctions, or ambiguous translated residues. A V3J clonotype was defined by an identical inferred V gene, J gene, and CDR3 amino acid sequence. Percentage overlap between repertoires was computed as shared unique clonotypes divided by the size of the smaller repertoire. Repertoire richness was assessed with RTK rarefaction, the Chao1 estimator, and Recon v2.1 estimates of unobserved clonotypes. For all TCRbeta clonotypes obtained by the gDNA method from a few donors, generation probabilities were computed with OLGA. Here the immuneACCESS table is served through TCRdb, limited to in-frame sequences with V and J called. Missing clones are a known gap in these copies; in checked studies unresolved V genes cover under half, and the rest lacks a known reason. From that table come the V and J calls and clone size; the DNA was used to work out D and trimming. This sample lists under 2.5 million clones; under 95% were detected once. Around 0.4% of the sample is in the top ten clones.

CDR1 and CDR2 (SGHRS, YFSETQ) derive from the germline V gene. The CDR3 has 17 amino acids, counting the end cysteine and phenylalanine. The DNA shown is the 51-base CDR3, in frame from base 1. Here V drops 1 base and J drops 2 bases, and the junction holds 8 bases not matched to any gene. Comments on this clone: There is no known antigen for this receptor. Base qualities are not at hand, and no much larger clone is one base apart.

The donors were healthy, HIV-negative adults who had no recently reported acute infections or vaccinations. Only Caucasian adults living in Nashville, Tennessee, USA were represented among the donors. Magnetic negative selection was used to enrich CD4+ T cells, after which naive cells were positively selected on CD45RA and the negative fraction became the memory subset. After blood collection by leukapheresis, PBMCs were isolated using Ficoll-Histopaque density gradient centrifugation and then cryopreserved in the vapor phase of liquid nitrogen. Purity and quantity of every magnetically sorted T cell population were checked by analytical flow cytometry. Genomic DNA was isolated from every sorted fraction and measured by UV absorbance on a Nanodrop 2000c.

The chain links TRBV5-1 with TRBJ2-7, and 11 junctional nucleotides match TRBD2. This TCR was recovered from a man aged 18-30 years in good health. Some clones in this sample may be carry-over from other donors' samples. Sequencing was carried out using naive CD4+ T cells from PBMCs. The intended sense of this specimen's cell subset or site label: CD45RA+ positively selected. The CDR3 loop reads CASSLWIAGGVPYEQYF. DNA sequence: TGCGCCAGCAGCTTGTGGATAGCGGGAGGGGTGCCCTACGAGCAGTACTTC.